The 29 T cell receptor beta chains listed next were all sequenced from one sample in a study of T cell responses to AZD1222 COVID-19 vaccine. The method was immunoSEQ multiplex PCR; TCRdb's version includes in-frame clones alone and lacks a portion of them. This table has 150,000 to 200,000 clones, 94% appearing once. Sequences were derived from peripheral blood, sampled on day 0 of AZD1222 vaccination. These receptors were obtained from an adult in good health.

The V and J genes are TRBV25-1 and TRBJ1-5; the D is unclear. The V and J ends lost 6 bases and 3 bases respectively, with 9 bases between them. This CDR3 spans 13 amino acids. The germline V gene has CDR1 MGHDK and CDR2 SYGVNS. The CDR3 loop reads CASRGDPNQPQHF. CDR3 bases: TGTGCCAGCAGGGGCGACCCCAATCAGCCCCAGCATTTT. Looking up the rest from reference TRBV25-1 and TRBJ1-5 gives the full variable domain: EADIYQTPRYLVIGTGKKITLECSQTMGHDKMYWYQQDPGMELHLIHYSYGVNSTEKGDLSSESTVSRIRTEHFPLTLESARPSHTSQYLCASRGDPNQPQHFGDGTRLSIL.

V is TRBV27 and J is TRBJ2-1, with D possibly TRBD1 on 5 matching bases. V lost 2 bases and J lost 6, with 14 bases in between. Germline CDR1 and CDR2: MNHEY and SMNVEV (reference sequence). The CDR3 is made up of 15 amino acids. The CDR3 DNA follows: TGTGCCAGCAGTTTAATCGTGCAGGGTGGCAATGAGCAGTTCTTC. Protein product: CASSLIVQGGNEQFF.

The chain employs TRBV14 and TRBJ2-3, with 8 bases matching TRBD2. This CDR3 comprises 16 residues. V shed 1 base, J shed 5 bases, and the junction held 8 bases outside the gene matches. Germline values: CDR1 SGHDN, CDR2 FVKESK. The chain's CDR3 is CASSQVLSGRKDTQYF. Written as DNA, the CDR3 is TGTGCCAGCAGCCAAGTTCTAAGCGGGAGAAAAGATACGCAGTATTTT.

The chain couples TRBV19 to TRBJ1-2; D gene uncertain. V was trimmed by 0 bases and J by 4 bases, leaving 15 bases between them. Germline V gene sequence: CDR1 LNHDA, CDR2 SQIVND (reference sequence). The CDR3 covers 16 residues. The CDR3 nucleotides are TGTGCCAGTAGTATAGATAAGGGCAGCTTCGGCTATGGCTACACCTTC. This gives the protein CASSIDKGSFGYGYTF. Variable domain in full (rest from reference TRBV19 and TRBJ1-2): DGGITQSPKYLFRKEGQNVTLSCEQNLNHDAMYWYRQDPGQGLRLIYYSQIVNDFQKGDIAEGYSVSREKKESFPLTVTSAQKNPTAFYLCASSIDKGSFGYGYTFGSGTRLTVV.

The V and J genes are TRBV12-3 or TRBV12-4 and TRBJ2-7, with unresolved D. The V end was cut by 6 bases, the J end by 0 bases, with 3 bases between. The CDR3 loop spans 11 amino acids. CDR3 sequence: CASSTSYEQYF. CDR3 nucleotides: TGTGCCAGCAGCACCTCCTACGAGCAGTACTTC.

This sequence joins TRBV27 and TRBJ2-5; no clear D. CDR3 length equals 14 residues. Germline assignment: CDR1 MNHEY and CDR2 SMNVEV (reference sequence). Trimming took off 2 bases at V and 2 bases at J, with 9 bases between the two ends. The CDR3 sequence: CASSLRWQQETQYF. CDR3 sequence (DNA): TGTGCCAGCAGTTTAAGGTGGCAGCAAGAGACCCAGTACTTC.

The J gene is TRBJ2-5, the V gene TRBV14; TRBD1 might be the D (5 bases). Germline CDR1 is SGHDN and CDR2 is FVKESK. The length of the CDR3 is 12 residues. With 1 base removed from V and 8 bases from J, the gap between germline ends came to 8 bases. The CDR3 coding sequence is TGTGCCAGCAGCCAAGGGGGCCTAACCCAGTACTTC. Translation: CASSQGGLTQYF.

DNA of the CDR3: TGCGCCAGCAGCCCGGGACGAGGCGGGAACGAAAAACTGTTTTTT. Amino acids: CASSPGRGGNEKLFF. The rearrangement joins TRBV5-1 to TRBJ1-4; the D gene is possibly TRBD1 (5 bases). Germline V gives CDR1 SGHRS, CDR2 YFSETQ. V dropped 4 bases and J dropped 8 bases, with 18 bases sitting between them. The CDR3 length is 15 residues.

This chain connects TRBV27 to TRBJ1-1; D possibly corresponds to TRBD1 (5 bases). Germline V gene data show CDR1 as MNHEY and CDR2 as SMNVEV (reference sequence). This CDR3 region has 13 residues. V lost 5 bases and J lost 3, with 10 bases in between. CDR3 sequence (DNA): TGTGCCAGCAGTCCGCAGGGTTACACTGAAGCTTTCTTT. Translation: CASSPQGYTEAFF.

The V gene is TRBV7-9, the J gene TRBJ1-2, with D perhaps TRBD1 (5 bases). Germline V gives CDR1 SEHNR, CDR2 FQNEAQ (reference sequence). CDR3 length equals 15 residues. V gave up 3 bases and J gave up 6 bases, with 17 bases separating them. In nucleotides, the CDR3 is TGTGCCAGCAGCTTTCGGGCGGGGACGAGGGATGGCTACACCTTC. This sequence encodes CASSFRAGTRDGYTF.

The chain couples TRBV6-5 to TRBJ2-7; no reliable D call. V was shortened by 8 bases and J by 2 bases, with 7 bases between the two germline ends. This CDR3 has 11 amino acids. CDR1 is MNHEY and CDR2 is SVGAGI in the germline V gene. CDR3 sequence reads: CASAQTYEQYF. CDR3 nucleotides: TGTGCCAGCGCCCAAACCTACGAGCAGTACTTC.

The CDR3 sequence is CASSLLAGGAPYEQYF. The CDR3 DNA reads TGTGCCAGCAGTTTATTGGCCGGAGGCGCGCCATACGAGCAGTACTTC. The gene calls are TRBV27 and TRBJ2-7, with D tentatively TRBD2 (5 bases). This CDR3 is 16 amino acids long. Trimming stripped 1 base from V and 4 bases from J, with 17 bases between. Germline V gives CDR1 MNHEY, CDR2 SMNVEV (reference sequence).

The genes are TRBV4-1 and TRBJ1-4, with no clear D. V gave up 2 bases and J gave up 4 bases, with 14 bases separating them. The germline CDR1 and CDR2 sequences are MGHRA and YSYEKL. This CDR3 contains 16 residues. The CDR3 DNA reads as TGCGCCAGCAGCCAAAGGCCGGCCCGGAATAATGAAAAACTGTTTTTT. Protein product: CASSQRPARNNEKLFF.

This clone is a singleton in its sample. The chain has TRBV11-2 and TRBJ1-2; TRBD1 is a possible D gene (6 bases). The CDR3 totals 13 residues. CDR1 and CDR2 from the germline V gene are SGHAT and FQNNGV. The germline V and J ends were trimmed by 3 bases and 8 bases, with 13 bases remaining between them. The CDR3 coding sequence is TGTGCCAGCAGCTTCCCAGGGGTAGGGGGCTACACCTTC. Protein sequence: CASSFPGVGGYTF.

The chain joins TRBV29-1 to TRBJ1-1, with no clear D. CDR1 is SQVTM, CDR2 ANQGSEA, per germline. V was shortened by 6 bases and J by 0 bases, with 8 bases between the two germline ends. The CDR3 sequence is 12 residues long. In DNA, the CDR3 is TGCAGCGTACTCCGTATGAACACTGAAGCTTTCTTT. It is translated as CSVLRMNTEAFF.

The chain has TRBV5-4 and TRBJ2-1; 8 bases agree with TRBD1. The CDR3 is 14 amino acids. Per the germline V gene, CDR1 is SGHNT and CDR2 is YYREEE (reference sequence). The V and J ends lost 4 bases and 8 bases, in that order; junction bases with no gene match: 8. The DNA for the CDR3 is TGTGCCAGCAGCCCACGGACAGGGAAGGATGAGCAGTTCTTC. It codes for CASSPRTGKDEQFF.

The rearrangement joins TRBV4-1 to TRBJ1-5; maybe TRBD1 (5 bases). Germline V lookup: CDR1 MGHRA, CDR2 YSYEKL. Between the trimmed V and J ends, which lost 0 bases and 7 bases, there was a span of 7 bases. This CDR3 region has 13 residues. CDR3 coding DNA: TGCGCCAGCAGCCAAGAAGGACAACAGCCCCAGCATTTT. It specifies CASSQEGQQPQHF.

V and J are TRBV19 and TRBJ1-2; 9 bases agree with TRBD1. From germline, CDR1 is LNHDA and CDR2 SQIVND (reference sequence). V lost 3 bases to trimming and J lost 8 bases; unmatched junction nucleotides: 16. The CDR3 runs 17 residues. The CDR3 region is CASSIPRRDRARSGYTF. CDR3 nucleotide sequence: TGTGCCAGTAGTATCCCACGACGGGACAGGGCAAGGTCGGGCTACACCTTC.

This clone was seen a single time. This rearrangement joins TRBV19 to TRBJ2-7; D ambiguous. Germline lookup yields CDR1 LNHDA and CDR2 SQIVND (reference sequence). Trimming shortened V by 6 bases and J by 7 bases, and 16 bases separated the two germline ends. This CDR3 has 13 amino acids. The CDR3 sequence: CASRPSSGVEQYF. In DNA, the CDR3 is TGTGCCAGTAGGCCCTCCTCCGGAGTGGAGCAGTACTTC.

The chain couples TRBV5-4 to TRBJ2-7, with D maybe TRBD2 (7 bases). Trimming stripped 2 bases from V and 3 bases from J, with 12 bases between. In germline, CDR1 is SGHNT, CDR2 YYREEE (reference sequence). The CDR3 runs 14 residues. In nucleotides, the CDR3 is TGTGCCAGCAGCTTCGGGGGGCGTTTCTACGAGCAGTACTTC. Encoded protein: CASSFGGRFYEQYF.

Comments on this clone: A junction end diverges from the germline sequence, so it may reflect a read error. This rearrangement joins TRBV24-1 to TRBJ2-1, with D maybe TRBD1 (5 bases). The CDR3 has 14 residues. Per the germline V gene, CDR1 is KGHDR and CDR2 is SFDVKD. The CDR3 bases are TGTGCCACCAGTGGTTTGGGCCGGGCAGGGGAGCAGTTCTTC. This translates into CATSGLGRAGEQFF.

The chain joins TRBV28 to TRBJ1-1, with 7 bases that match TRBD1. Trimming cost V 3 bases and J 5 bases; bases outside gene matches: 9. CDR1 and CDR2 (germline): MDHEN, SYDVKM. This CDR3 region has 15 residues. The CDR3, as DNA: TGTGCCAGCAGTTTTACAGGGGAAGGATGGACTGAAGCTTTCTTT. Translation gives CASSFTGEGWTEAFF.

The V gene is TRBV9, the J gene TRBJ1-4; D is perhaps TRBD1 (5 bases). The length of the CDR3 is 16 residues. Germline lookup yields CDR1 SGDLS and CDR2 YYNGEE. V lost 6 bases and J lost 3, with 18 bases in between. The CDR3 nucleotides read TGTGCCAGCACTGTAAACCCGGGACCGGCTAATGAAAAACTGTTTTTT. Translation gives CASTVNPGPANEKLFF.

The chain is built from TRBV9 and TRBJ2-7, with TRBD1 matching 8 bases. The length of the CDR3 is 17 residues. Germline trimming cut 0 bases from V and 3 bases from J; bases unmatched to any gene: 11. Germline V gene data show CDR1 as SGDLS and CDR2 as YYNGEE. The CDR3 DNA sequence: TGTGCCAGCAGCGTAGGACCACAGGGGGTTGTTAGCTACGAGCAGTACTTC. Translation: CASSVGPQGVVSYEQYF.

Here the CDR3 reads CASSLEPVKGYTF. The CDR3, as DNA: TGTGCCAGCAGCTTAGAGCCTGTTAAAGGCTACACCTTC. This chain connects TRBV11-2 to TRBJ1-2; D unclear. The CDR3 contains 13 residues. V lost 0 bases to trimming and J lost 8 bases, with 10 bases between them. Germline lookup yields CDR1 SGHAT and CDR2 FQNNGV. Combining the CDR3 with reference TRBV11-2 and TRBJ1-2 gives the whole variable domain EAGVAQSPRYKIIEKRQSVAFWCNPISGHATLYWYQQILGQGPKLLIQFQNNGVVDDSQLPKDRFSAERLKGVDSTLKIQPAKLEDSAVYLCASSLEPVKGYTFGSGTRLTVV.

V gene TRBV9 combines with J gene TRBJ1-1; 8 bases are a match to TRBD1. Trimming removed 0 bases from V and 10 bases from J; junction bases left unmatched: 8. Germline loops: CDR1 SGDLS, CDR2 YYNGEE. This CDR3 is 14 amino acids long. The CDR3 protein is CASSVEDRADGAFF. CDR3 sequence (DNA): TGTGCCAGCAGCGTAGAGGACAGGGCAGATGGAGCTTTCTTT.

The J gene is TRBJ1-2, the V gene TRBV18; unclear D gene. CDR3 length: 13 amino acids. Germline-derived CDR1 and CDR2 are KGHSH and LQKENI. Trimming cost V 3 bases and J 7 bases, with 12 bases left between them. The CDR3 bases are TGTGCCAGCTCACCGTTCTCTGAATTTGGCTACACCTTC. Encoded protein: CASSPFSEFGYTF.

The chain couples TRBV7-9 to TRBJ2-1; D unclear. The CDR3 length is 13 residues. V was cut by 5 bases and J by 16 bases, with 21 bases left in between. The germline V gene has CDR1 SEHNR and CDR2 FQNEAQ (reference sequence). The CDR3 protein is CASSPLGALSPFF. CDR3 bases: TGTGCCAGCAGCCCTCTAGGCGCCCTATCCCCTTTCTTC.

This sequence joins TRBV19 and TRBJ1-2, with D perhaps TRBD1 (6 bases). Trimming pared 7 bases from V and 4 bases from J, leaving 16 bases between. Germline V CDR1 and CDR2: LNHDA, SQIVND (reference sequence). The CDR3 has 14 amino acids. In DNA, the CDR3 is TGTGCCAGTACGTCAAGCGGGGGCAGCTATGGCTACACCTTC. Amino acids: CASTSSGGSYGYTF.